These T cell receptor beta chains were read from a single sample in a study of blood T cell repertoires in COVID-19. Generated by immunoSEQ multiplex PCR, the TCRdb table keeps only in-frame clones and is missing some. The sample gives a few hundred thousand clones, 85% to 90% of which show up once; 2.9% is in the top ten. Sequenced material: PBMCs or T cells enriched from blood (not recorded which). These receptors were taken from a woman between 45 and 65 years old who had been exposed to COVID-19. CDR3s include the opening cysteine and the closing phenylalanine or tryptophan. Each record gives: V gene, clone size, CDR3 length, J gene, D gene, CDR3 protein, CDR3 DNA. A D gene is named only where the DNA matches it firmly. Part of the rows lack a size; the others show once, few, many or a class for expanded clones.

>TRBV5-1|.|16|TRBJ2-2|TRBD1
CASSLGGTGNTGELFF
TGCGCCAGCAGCTTGGGAGGGACAGGGAACACCGGGGAGCTGTTTTTT
>TRBV15|.|15|TRBJ2-7|.
CATSRLGLTTYEQYF
TGTGCCACCAGCAGACTGGGGCTCACCACCTACGAGCAGTACTTC
>TRBV15|once|18|TRBJ1-3|TRBD1
CATSRDRWTGSSRNTIYF
TGTGCCACCAGCAGAGATAGGTGGACAGGTTCCTCTAGGAACACCATATATTTT
>TRBV5-5|once|15|TRBJ1-3|.
CASSFSTGTGNTIYF
TGTGCCAGCAGCTTTAGTACAGGGACTGGAAACACCATATATTTT
>TRBV5-1|.|16|TRBJ2-3|.
CASSLVGNPRTDTQYF
TGCGCCAGCAGCTTAGTCGGGAATCCTCGCACAGATACGCAGTATTTT
>TRBV11-3|.|15|TRBJ2-1|TRBD2
CASSLPGGESHEQFF
TGTGCCAGCAGCTTACCCGGGGGGGAATCCCATGAGCAGTTCTTC
>TRBV5-4|.|14|TRBJ1-2|.
CASSLAGKAYGYTF
TGTGCCAGCAGCTTAGCAGGGAAGGCCTATGGCTACACCTTC
>TRBV5-1|.|16|TRBJ1-2|TRBD1
CASSDHPGQGMGGYTF
TGCGCCAGCAGCGATCATCCGGGACAGGGGATGGGCGGCTACACCTTC
>TRBV19|few|16|TRBJ1-5|.
CASSRPRTDRNQPQHF
TGTGCCAGTAGTAGACCCCGGACAGACCGCAATCAGCCCCAGCATTTT
>TRBV30|.|15|TRBJ2-2|TRBD1
CAWTPGQGGAGELFF
TGTGCCTGGACCCCGGGACAGGGTGGCGCCGGGGAGCTGTTTTTT
>TRBV11-2|.|13|TRBJ1-1|.
CASSLDRGRAAFF
TGTGCCAGCAGCTTAGATCGGGGGAGGGCCGCTTTCTTT
>TRBV5-1|.|13|TRBJ2-7|.
CASSLRSSYEQYF
TGCGCCAGCAGCTTGCGGAGCTCCTACGAGCAGTACTTC
>TRBV9|.|16|TRBJ1-1|TRBD1
CASSVEMSGGFTEAFF
TGTGCCAGCAGCGTAGAAATGTCAGGGGGCTTCACTGAAGCTTTCTTT
>TRBV3-1/TRBV3-2|.|15|TRBJ2-5|TRBD2
CASSQGGLAGETQYF
TGTGCCAGCAGCCAAGGGGGACTAGCTGGGGAGACCCAGTACTTC
>TRBV6-5|.|14|TRBJ2-7|TRBD1
CASSTGTGGTEQYF
TGTGCCAGCTCGACCGGGACAGGGGGCACCGAGCAGTACTTC